This entry lists 24 T cell receptor beta chains sequenced from one sample in a study of blood T cell repertoires in COVID-19. Using immunoSEQ multiplex PCR, the repertoire was profiled, and TCRdb retains in-frame clones only, with some absent. The sample lists 65,000 to 85,000 clones; over 75% were seen once. Sequenced: peripheral blood. Every receptor here comes from a woman under 30 with acute or convalescent COVID-19.

The genes are TRBV2 and TRBJ1-3, with 7 nucleotides matching TRBD1. Germline V gene data show CDR1 as SNHLY and CDR2 as FYNNEI. This CDR3 is 15 amino acids long. Trimming at V came to 8 bases and at J to 1 base, leaving 8 bases not matched to a gene. The CDR3 DNA is TGTGCCAGCTCCAGGGGGATCAGTTCTGGAAACACCATATATTTT. It encodes CASSRGISSGNTIYF.

V is TRBV7-9 and J is TRBJ2-1, with D perhaps TRBD1 (5 bases). Germline lookup yields CDR1 SEHNR and CDR2 FQNEAQ (reference sequence). The CDR3 extends over 14 amino acids. V lost 1 base and J lost 3, with 7 bases in between. The CDR3 reads CASSLGGNYNEQFF. The CDR3 DNA is TGTGCCAGCAGCTTAGGGGGCAACTACAATGAGCAGTTCTTC. The whole variable domain, remainder taken from reference TRBV7-9 and TRBJ2-1, is DTGVSQNPRHKITKRGQNVTFRCDPISEHNRLYWYRQTLGQGPEFLTYFQNEAQLEKSRLLSDRFSAERPKGSFSTLEIQRTEQGDSAMYLCASSLGGNYNEQFFGPGTRLTVL.

V is TRBV5-4 and J is TRBJ2-7; 9 nucleotides align to TRBD1. The V gene end was trimmed by 4 bases and the J gene end by 1 base; junction bases not matched to a gene: 6. Germline V lookup: CDR1 SGHNT, CDR2 YYREEE (reference sequence). This CDR3 spans 15 amino acids. The CDR3 loop reads CASSLDRGKSYEQYF. CDR3 DNA sequence: TGTGCCAGCAGCCTGGACAGGGGAAAGTCCTACGAGCAGTACTTC.

In its sample, this clone was seen a few times. The CDR3 nucleotides read TGTGCCAGCAGACCCGGGACAGGGGTCAATCAGCCCCAGCATTTT. Translated: CASRPGTGVNQPQHF. The chain employs TRBV28 and TRBJ1-5; TRBD1 matches at 10 bases. V dropped 6 bases and J dropped 3; count of bases not matched to a gene: 5. CDR3 length: 15 residues. The germline gives CDR1 MDHEN, CDR2 SYDVKM.

The J gene is TRBJ1-1, the V gene TRBV7-8; no clear D. The V gene's germline CDR1 is SGHVS and CDR2 FQNEAQ. The CDR3 spans 13 residues. Deletions cut 1 base from V and 1 base from J, with 4 bases between. CDR3 DNA sequence: TGTGCCAGCAGCTTAGGGGCGAACACTGAAGCTTTCTTT. Translation gives CASSLGANTEAFF.

The gene calls are TRBV19 and TRBJ2-1; 7 bases are shared with TRBD2. The CDR3 contains 14 residues. Germline loops: CDR1 LNHDA, CDR2 SQIVND (reference sequence). The V segment lost 6 bases and the J segment 7 bases; nucleotides outside the gene matches: 9. CDR3 nucleotide sequence: TGTGCCAGTAGGCCTAGCGGACAAACTAATGAGCAGTTCTTC. This encodes CASRPSGQTNEQFF.

This clone was found a few times. The chain couples TRBV2 to TRBJ1-5; 9 nucleotides match TRBD1. CDR1 and CDR2 from the germline V gene are SNHLY and FYNNEI. J gave up 2 bases and V 2 bases, and 10 bases lay outside the gene matches. CDR3 length: 18 residues. CDR3 sequence reads: CASSELGQGTFGNQPQHF. The CDR3 nucleotides are TGTGCCAGCAGTGAATTGGGACAGGGAACTTTCGGCAATCAGCCCCAGCATTTT.

The chain is built from TRBV4-1 and TRBJ2-7; weak D call: TRBD2 (5 bases). Deletions cut 2 bases from V and 0 bases from J, with 11 bases between. This CDR3 comprises 15 residues. The V gene's germline CDR1 is MGHRA and CDR2 YSYEKL. CDR3: CASSQQIGNSYEQYF. CDR3 sequence (DNA): TGCGCCAGCAGCCAACAAATCGGGAACTCCTACGAGCAGTACTTC.

The rearrangement joins TRBV7-7 to TRBJ2-1, with 9 positions matching TRBD1. Losses at the gene ends were 2 bases for V and 7 bases for J; bases not matched to a gene: 9. Germline V gene lookup returns CDR1 SSHAT and CDR2 FNYEAQ (reference sequence). This CDR3 spans 16 amino acids. The CDR3 sequence is CASSLRYRGRWNEQFF. Here the CDR3 DNA reads TGTGCCAGCAGCTTACGTTACAGGGGGCGCTGGAATGAGCAGTTCTTC.

V gene TRBV9 combines with J gene TRBJ1-2, with no clear D. This CDR3 comprises 15 residues. Germline CDR1 and CDR2: SGDLS and YYNGEE. Trimming cost V 0 bases and J 0 bases, with 9 bases left between them. CDR3 sequence: CASSVGSGSNYGYTF. The CDR3 coding sequence is TGTGCCAGCAGCGTAGGGTCAGGATCTAACTATGGCTACACCTTC.

DNA of the CDR3: TGTGCCAGCAGTAATGGGACAGGGAAATCGAAGCATTTT. Protein sequence: CASSNGTGKSKHF. This chain links TRBV2 with TRBJ1-5; 9 bases align to TRBD1. Germline V gene data show CDR1 as SNHLY and CDR2 as FYNNEI. This CDR3 has 13 amino acids. V gave up 5 bases and J gave up 14 bases; unmatched junction bases: 10.

The chain couples TRBV28 to TRBJ1-4; 7 bases fit TRBD1. The V gene's germline CDR1 is MDHEN and CDR2 SYDVKM. After removal of 10 bases from V and 12 bases from J, the junction contained 8 bases not matched to a gene. The CDR3 is made up of 11 amino acids. CDR3 nucleotides: TGTGCCACTCAGGGGGGCGTAGAACTGTTTTTT. This encodes CATQGGVELFF.

The chain links TRBV5-1 to TRBJ1-6; possibly TRBD1 for D (5 bases). V lost 5 bases and J 7 bases, leaving 7 bases between the germline ends. The CDR3 runs to 12 residues. Germline V gives CDR1 SGHRS, CDR2 YFSETQ. CDR3 amino acids: CASSSGNSPLHF. The DNA for the CDR3 is TGCGCCAGCAGTTCAGGGAATTCACCCCTCCACTTT. Variable domain in full (rest from reference TRBV5-1 and TRBJ1-6): KAGVTQTPRYLIKTRGQQVTLSCSPISGHRSVSWYQQTPGQGLQFLFEYFSETQRNKGNFPGRFSGRQFSNSRSEMNVSTLELGDSALYLCASSSGNSPLHFGNGTRLTVT.

The rearrangement joins TRBV30 to TRBJ1-6; TRBD1 agrees at 7 bases. The V gene's germline CDR1 is GTSNPN and CDR2 SVGIG (reference sequence). The junction had 4 bases not matched to a gene; V was cut back by 4 bases and J by 4 bases. CDR3 size: 14 residues. Here the CDR3 reads CAWTPGQYNSPLHF. CDR3 DNA: TGTGCCTGGACGCCGGGACAGTATAATTCACCCCTCCACTTT.

The gene calls are TRBV6-5 and TRBJ1-1; D is perhaps TRBD1 (6 bases). The germline V gene has CDR1 MNHEY and CDR2 SVGAGI. The ends were cut back, 6 bases at V and 5 bases at J, with 19 bases in the middle. CDR3 length: 15 residues. Here the CDR3 reads CASSLDRPDATEAFF. Written as DNA, the CDR3 is TGTGCCAGCAGCCTTGACAGGCCTGATGCAACTGAAGCTTTCTTT.

The chain joins TRBV19 to TRBJ2-2, with TRBD1 identical over 9 bases. Trimming cost V 9 bases and J 2 bases; bases outside gene matches: 4. The CDR3 spans 14 residues. CDR1 is LNHDA, CDR2 SQIVND, per germline (reference sequence). The CDR3 here is CASWTGDNTGELFF. The CDR3 nucleotides are TGTGCCAGCTGGACAGGGGACAACACCGGGGAGCTGTTTTTT.

The chain recombines TRBV19 with TRBJ1-4, with 8 bases identical to TRBD1. Unmatched junction bases numbered 5, after V lost 1 base and J lost 7 bases. Germline V lookup: CDR1 LNHDA, CDR2 SQIVND (reference sequence). The CDR3 totals 15 residues. CDR3 DNA: TGTGCCAGTAGTATAGCAGAGACAGGGGTTGAAAAACTGTTTTTT. It translates to CASSIAETGVEKLFF.

The chain recombines TRBV4-1 with TRBJ2-6; D remains unclear. The V end was cut by 1 base, the J end by 3 bases, with 7 bases between. The CDR3 length is 15 residues. Germline CDR1 MGHRA, CDR2 YSYEKL. Written as DNA, the CDR3 is TGCGCCAGCAGCCAAGCTAGAGGTGGGGCCAACGTCCTGACTTTC. This translates into CASSQARGGANVLTF.

The rearrangement links TRBV14 to TRBJ2-3, with 7 bases that match TRBD2. J was trimmed by 2 bases and V by 4 bases; bases with no gene match: 12. Germline V gene sequence: CDR1 SGHDN, CDR2 FVKESK. This CDR3 has 17 residues. CDR3 nucleotide sequence: TGTGCCAGCAGCCCCCAGGGACTACCCGCCGCCACAGATACGCAGTATTTT. This gives the protein CASSPQGLPAATDTQYF.

The chain couples TRBV6-5 to TRBJ2-4; weak D call: TRBD2 (7 bases). V was cut by 4 bases and J by 10 bases, with 20 bases left in between. In germline, CDR1 is MNHEY, CDR2 SVGAGI. CDR3 length: 15 residues. The CDR3 DNA sequence: TGTGCCAGCAGTTCTATTAGGGGGGGCCAGGGGATTCAGTACTTC. This gives the protein CASSSIRGGQGIQYF.

The chain couples TRBV9 to TRBJ2-1, with D maybe TRBD2 (6 bases). Germline V gene lookup returns CDR1 SGDLS and CDR2 YYNGEE. V lost 0 bases and J lost 11, with 15 bases in between. CDR3 size: 14 residues. The CDR3 DNA sequence: TGTGCCAGCAGCGTAGATGTGGGGGGAGAAAAGCAGTTCTTC. Translation gives CASSVDVGGEKQFF.

The CDR3: CASSLELFTDTQYF. The CDR3 coding sequence is TGCGCCAGCAGCTTAGAGCTTTTCACAGATACGCAGTATTTT. The V and J genes are TRBV5-1 and TRBJ2-3; D remains ambiguous. The CDR3 is made up of 14 amino acids. Germline V CDR1 and CDR2: SGHRS, YFSETQ. Trimming removed 2 bases at V and 2 bases at J, with 9 bases between.

The J gene is TRBJ1-5, the V gene TRBV19; D is perhaps TRBD1 (5 bases). V lost 5 bases to trimming and J lost 4 bases, with 9 bases between them. Looked up from germline, CDR1 is LNHDA and CDR2 is SQIVND (reference sequence). This CDR3 region has 13 residues. The CDR3 coding sequence is TGTGCCAGTAGTCCGGGACTTAATCAGCCCCAGCATTTT. It encodes CASSPGLNQPQHF.

The rearrangement links TRBV10-3 to TRBJ1-2; perhaps TRBD1 as D (5 bases). V gave up 0 bases and J gave up 11 bases, with 19 bases separating them. The germline gives CDR1 ENHRY, CDR2 SYGVKD. The CDR3 loop spans 15 amino acids. The DNA for the CDR3 is TGTGCCATCAGTGAGTCGATCTGGACCCAAAAGGGGTACACCTTC. Protein sequence: CAISESIWTQKGYTF.